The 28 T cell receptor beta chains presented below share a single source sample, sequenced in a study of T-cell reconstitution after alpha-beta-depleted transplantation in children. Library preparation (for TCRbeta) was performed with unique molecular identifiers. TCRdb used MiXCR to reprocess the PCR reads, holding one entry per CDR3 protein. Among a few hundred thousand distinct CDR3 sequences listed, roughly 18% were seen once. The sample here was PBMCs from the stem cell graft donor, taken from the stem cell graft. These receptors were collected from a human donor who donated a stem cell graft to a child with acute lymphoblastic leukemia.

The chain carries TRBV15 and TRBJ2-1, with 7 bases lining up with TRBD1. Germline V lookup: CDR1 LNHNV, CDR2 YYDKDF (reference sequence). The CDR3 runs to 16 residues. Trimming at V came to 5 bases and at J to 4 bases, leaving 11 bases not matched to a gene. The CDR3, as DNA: TGTGCCACCAGCGGAAGCCGGGACAGTTTATACAATGAGCAGTTCTTC. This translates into CATSGSRDSLYNEQFF.

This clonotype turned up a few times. CDR3 amino acids: CASSSPGGAKGFRANQPQHF. In nucleotides, the CDR3 is TGTGCCAGCAGCTCCCCCGGAGGGGCAAAAGGGTTTCGGGCGAATCAGCCCCAGCATTTT. The chain uses TRBV11-1 and TRBJ1-5; TRBD1 is a possible D gene (5 bases). Germline CDR1 and CDR2: SGHAT and FQDESV (reference sequence). Trimming cost V 4 bases and J 4 bases, with 29 bases left between them. This CDR3 spans 20 amino acids.

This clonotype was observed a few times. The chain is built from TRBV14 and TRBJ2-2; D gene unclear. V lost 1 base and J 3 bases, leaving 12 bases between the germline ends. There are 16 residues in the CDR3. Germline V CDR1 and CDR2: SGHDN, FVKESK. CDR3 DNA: TGTGCCAGCAGCCAAGGATTCCTAAGGGACACCGGGGAGCTGTTTTTT. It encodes CASSQGFLRDTGELFF.

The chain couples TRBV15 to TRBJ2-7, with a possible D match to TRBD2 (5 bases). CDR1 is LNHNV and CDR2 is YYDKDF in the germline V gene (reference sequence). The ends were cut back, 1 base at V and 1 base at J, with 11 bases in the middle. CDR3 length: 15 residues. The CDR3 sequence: CATSRGPGISYEQYF. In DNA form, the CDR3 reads TGTGCCACCAGCAGAGGCCCGGGAATATCCTACGAGCAGTACTTC.

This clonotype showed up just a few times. The chain's CDR3 is CSVAPSDEQFF. The CDR3, as DNA: TGCAGCGTTGCCCCCTCGGATGAGCAGTTCTTC. The chain recombines TRBV29-1 with TRBJ2-1; D is ambiguous. The CDR3 length is 11 residues. The V end lost 4 bases, the J end lost 8 bases, and 9 bases lay between the germline ends. Germline-derived CDR1 and CDR2 are SQVTM and ANQGSEA.

The CDR3, as DNA: TGTGCCAGCAGCTTAGATCGGCGGAGAGGGTCGTTCACCATATATTTT. Protein sequence: CASSLDRRRGSFTIYF. The chain couples TRBV11-2 to TRBJ1-3; D call uncertain. The CDR3 has 16 amino acids. V dropped 0 bases and J dropped 9 bases, with 18 bases sitting between them. Germline V gives CDR1 SGHAT, CDR2 FQNNGV.

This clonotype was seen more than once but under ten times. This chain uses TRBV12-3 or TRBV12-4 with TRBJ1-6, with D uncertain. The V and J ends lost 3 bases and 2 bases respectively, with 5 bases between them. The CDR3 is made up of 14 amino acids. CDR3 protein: CASSFGAYNSPLHF. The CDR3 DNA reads TGTGCCAGCAGTTTTGGGGCCTATAATTCACCCCTCCACTTT.

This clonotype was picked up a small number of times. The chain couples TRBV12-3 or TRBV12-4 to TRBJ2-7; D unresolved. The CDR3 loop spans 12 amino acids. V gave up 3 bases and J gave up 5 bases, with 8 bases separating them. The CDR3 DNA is TGTGCCAGCAGTTTTGTTCGTCACGAGCAGTACTTC. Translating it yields CASSFVRHEQYF.

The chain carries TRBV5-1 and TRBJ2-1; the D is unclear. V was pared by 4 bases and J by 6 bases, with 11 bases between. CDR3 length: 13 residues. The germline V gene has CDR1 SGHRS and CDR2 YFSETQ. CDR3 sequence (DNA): TGCGCCAGCAGCCCGGTCGGCTTCAATGAGCAGTTCTTC. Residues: CASSPVGFNEQFF.

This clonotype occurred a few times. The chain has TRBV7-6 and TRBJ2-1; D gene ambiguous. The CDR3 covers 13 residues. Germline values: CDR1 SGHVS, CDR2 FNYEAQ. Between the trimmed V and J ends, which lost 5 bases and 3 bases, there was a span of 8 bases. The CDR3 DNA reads TGTGCCAGCAGCCGGACCATCTACAATGAGCAGTTCTTC. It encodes CASSRTIYNEQFF.

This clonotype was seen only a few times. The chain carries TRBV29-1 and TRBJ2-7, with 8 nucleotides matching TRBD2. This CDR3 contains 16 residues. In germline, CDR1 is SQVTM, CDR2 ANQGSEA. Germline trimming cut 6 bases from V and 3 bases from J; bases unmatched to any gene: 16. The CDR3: CSVQLIRSGGFYEQYF. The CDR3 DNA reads TGCAGCGTCCAACTTATTCGGAGCGGGGGCTTCTACGAGCAGTACTTC.

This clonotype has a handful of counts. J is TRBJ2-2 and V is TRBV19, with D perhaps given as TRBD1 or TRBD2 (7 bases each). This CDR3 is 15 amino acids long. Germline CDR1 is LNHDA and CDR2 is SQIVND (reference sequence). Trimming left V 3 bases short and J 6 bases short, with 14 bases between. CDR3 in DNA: TGTGCCAGTAGTATTTTGCCAGGGGGGGCCGGGGAGCTGTTTTTT. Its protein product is CASSILPGGAGELFF.

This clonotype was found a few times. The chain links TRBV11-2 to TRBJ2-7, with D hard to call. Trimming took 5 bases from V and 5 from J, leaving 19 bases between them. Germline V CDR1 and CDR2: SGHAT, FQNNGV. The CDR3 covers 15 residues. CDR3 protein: CASSPRRAFMNEQYF. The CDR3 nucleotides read TGTGCCAGCAGCCCCCGACGGGCCTTTATGAACGAGCAGTACTTC.

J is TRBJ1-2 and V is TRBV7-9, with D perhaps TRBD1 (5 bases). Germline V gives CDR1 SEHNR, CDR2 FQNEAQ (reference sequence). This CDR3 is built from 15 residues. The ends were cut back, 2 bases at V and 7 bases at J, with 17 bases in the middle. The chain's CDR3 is CASSLSPRAEPGYTF. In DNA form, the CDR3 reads TGTGCCAGCAGCTTATCCCCCAGGGCGGAACCTGGCTACACCTTC.

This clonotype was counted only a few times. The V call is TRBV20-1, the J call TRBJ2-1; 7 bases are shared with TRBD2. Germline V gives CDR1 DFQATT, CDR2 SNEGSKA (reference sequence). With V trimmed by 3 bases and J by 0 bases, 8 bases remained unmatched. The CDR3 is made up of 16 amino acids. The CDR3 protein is CSARVGEGSSYNEQFF. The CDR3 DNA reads TGCAGTGCTAGGGTGGGGGAGGGTAGCTCCTACAATGAGCAGTTCTTC.

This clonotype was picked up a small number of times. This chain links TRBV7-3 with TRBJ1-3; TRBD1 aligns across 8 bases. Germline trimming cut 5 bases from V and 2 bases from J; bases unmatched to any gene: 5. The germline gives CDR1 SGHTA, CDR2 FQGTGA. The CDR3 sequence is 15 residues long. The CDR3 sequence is CASSETTGAGNTIYF. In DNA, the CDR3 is TGTGCCAGCAGCGAAACGACAGGGGCTGGAAACACCATATATTTT.

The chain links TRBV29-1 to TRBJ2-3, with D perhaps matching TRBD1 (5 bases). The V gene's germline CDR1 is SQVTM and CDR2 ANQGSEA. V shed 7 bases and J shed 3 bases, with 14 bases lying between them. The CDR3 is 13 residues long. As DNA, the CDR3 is TGCAGCGCAAAAGGGGATGAGACAGATACGCAGTATTTT. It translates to CSAKGDETDTQYF.

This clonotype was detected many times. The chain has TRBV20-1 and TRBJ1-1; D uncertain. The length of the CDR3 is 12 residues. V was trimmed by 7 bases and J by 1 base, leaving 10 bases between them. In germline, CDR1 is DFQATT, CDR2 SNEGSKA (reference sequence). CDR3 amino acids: CSVVKGNTEAFF. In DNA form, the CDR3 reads TGCAGTGTGGTTAAAGGGAACACTGAAGCTTTCTTT.

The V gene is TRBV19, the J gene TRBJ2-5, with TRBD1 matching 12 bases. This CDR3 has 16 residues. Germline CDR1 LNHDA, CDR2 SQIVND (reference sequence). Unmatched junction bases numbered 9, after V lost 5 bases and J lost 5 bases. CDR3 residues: CASSAGTGGFGETQYF. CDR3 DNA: TGTGCCAGTAGTGCCGGGACAGGGGGCTTCGGGGAGACCCAGTACTTC.

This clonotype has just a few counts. CDR3 sequence: CASSLELGGTGELFF. In DNA form, the CDR3 reads TGTGCCAGCAGCTTAGAACTAGGTGGTACCGGGGAGCTGTTTTTT. The chain employs TRBV7-8 and TRBJ2-2, with a tentative D call TRBD2 (5 bases). The length of the CDR3 is 15 residues. The germline V gene encodes CDR1 SGHVS and CDR2 FQNEAQ. The V end was cut by 1 base, the J end by 5 bases, with 11 bases between.

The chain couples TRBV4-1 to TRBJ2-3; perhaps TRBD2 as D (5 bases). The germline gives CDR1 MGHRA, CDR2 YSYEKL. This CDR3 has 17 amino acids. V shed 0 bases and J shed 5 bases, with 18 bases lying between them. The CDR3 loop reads CASSQDDGRGRGDTQYF. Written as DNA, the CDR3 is TGCGCCAGCAGCCAAGATGACGGAAGAGGGAGAGGAGATACGCAGTATTTT.

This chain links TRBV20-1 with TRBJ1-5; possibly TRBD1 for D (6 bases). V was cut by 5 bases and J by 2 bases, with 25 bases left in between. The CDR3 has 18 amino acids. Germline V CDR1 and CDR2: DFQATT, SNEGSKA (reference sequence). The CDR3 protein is CSAEGHIARGRGNQPQHF. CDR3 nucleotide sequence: TGCAGTGCTGAGGGACACATCGCGAGAGGGAGGGGCAATCAGCCCCAGCATTTT.

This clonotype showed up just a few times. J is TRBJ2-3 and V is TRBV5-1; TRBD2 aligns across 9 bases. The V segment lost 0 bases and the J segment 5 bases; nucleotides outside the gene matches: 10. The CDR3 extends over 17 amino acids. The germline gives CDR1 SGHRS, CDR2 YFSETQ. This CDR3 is CASSLAPPGLAGDTQYF. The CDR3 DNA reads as TGCGCCAGCAGCTTGGCCCCCCCGGGACTAGCCGGAGATACGCAGTATTTT.

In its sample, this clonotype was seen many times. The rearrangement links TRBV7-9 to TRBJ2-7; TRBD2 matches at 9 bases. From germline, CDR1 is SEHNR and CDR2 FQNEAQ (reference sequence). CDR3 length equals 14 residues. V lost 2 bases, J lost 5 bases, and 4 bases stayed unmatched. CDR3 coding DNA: TGTGCCAGCAGCTTACCGTCTAGCGGGAACGAGCAGTACTTC. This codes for CASSLPSSGNEQYF.

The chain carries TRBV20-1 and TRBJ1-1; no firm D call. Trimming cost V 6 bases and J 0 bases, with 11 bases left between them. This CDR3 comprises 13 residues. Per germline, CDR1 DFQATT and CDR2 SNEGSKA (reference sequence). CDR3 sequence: CSASGPLNTEAFF. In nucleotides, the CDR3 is TGCAGTGCGTCGGGTCCTTTGAACACTGAAGCTTTCTTT.

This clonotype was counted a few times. CDR3 in amino acids: CASSAAGVGYEQYF. The CDR3 DNA reads as TGTGCCAGCAGCGCCGCAGGGGTGGGCTACGAGCAGTACTTC. The chain combines TRBV9 with TRBJ2-7, with D possibly TRBD1 on 6 matching bases. Germline assignment: CDR1 SGDLS and CDR2 YYNGEE. The ends were cut back, 3 bases at V and 3 bases at J, with 13 bases in the middle. This CDR3 contains 14 residues.

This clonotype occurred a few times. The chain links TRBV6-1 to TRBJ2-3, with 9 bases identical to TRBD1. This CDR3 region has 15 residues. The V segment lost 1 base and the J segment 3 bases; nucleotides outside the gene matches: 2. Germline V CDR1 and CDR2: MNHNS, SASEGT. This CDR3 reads CASSEDRGQTDTQYF. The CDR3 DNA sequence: TGTGCCAGCAGTGAAGACAGGGGGCAAACAGATACGCAGTATTTT.

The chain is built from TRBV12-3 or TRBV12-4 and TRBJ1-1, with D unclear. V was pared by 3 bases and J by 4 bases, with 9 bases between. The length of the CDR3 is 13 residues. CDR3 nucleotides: TGTGCCAGCAGTTTTCCGCGGGCCACTGAAGCTTTCTTT. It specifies CASSFPRATEAFF.